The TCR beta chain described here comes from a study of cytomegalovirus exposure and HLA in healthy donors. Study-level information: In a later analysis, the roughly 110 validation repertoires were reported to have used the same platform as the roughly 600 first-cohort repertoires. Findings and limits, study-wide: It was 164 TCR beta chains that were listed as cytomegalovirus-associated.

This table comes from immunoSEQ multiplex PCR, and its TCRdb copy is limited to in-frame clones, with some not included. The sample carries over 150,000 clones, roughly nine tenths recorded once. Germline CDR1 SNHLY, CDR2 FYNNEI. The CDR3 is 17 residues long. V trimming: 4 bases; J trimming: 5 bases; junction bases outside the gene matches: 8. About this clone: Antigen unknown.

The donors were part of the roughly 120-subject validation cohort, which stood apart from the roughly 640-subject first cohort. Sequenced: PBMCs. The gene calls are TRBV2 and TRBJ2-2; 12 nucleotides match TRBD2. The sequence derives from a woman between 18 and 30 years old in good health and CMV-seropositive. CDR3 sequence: CASSGASGGARTGELFF. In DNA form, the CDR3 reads TGTGCCAGCAGTGGGGCTAGCGGGGGGGCCCGGACCGGGGAGCTGTTTTTT.